This T cell receptor (beta chain) was obtained from a study of CD8 T cells in ankylosing spondylitis. Study findings and constraints: A motif of eight highly homologous TCR beta variants was seen as apparently characteristic of ankylosing spondylitis blood. Disease-associated clonotypes exhibited CD8+ identity and were relatively infrequent in peripheral blood. There were earlier reports of some motif variants in reactive arthritis synovial fluid and blood.

Germline V gives CDR1 MNHEY, CDR2 SVGEGT. Trimming took off 5 bases at V and 8 bases at J, with 7 bases between the two ends. The CDR3 loop spans 11 amino acids. This clonotype was picked up many times. What it recognizes is unknown. Quantitative 5'-RACE with molecular barcodes generated TCR beta libraries. TCRdb re-analysed the 5' RACE reads in MiXCR, keeping a single row per CDR3 protein. Of about 210,000 distinct CDR3 sequences listed, 5.5% to 7.5% are singletons. The receptor was isolated from a male donor with ankylosing spondylitis. The sequenced sample consisted of blood, either unsorted or a sorted T cell fraction (not recorded which). The V and J genes are TRBV6-2 or TRBV6-3 and TRBJ2-1; D is undetermined. The CDR3 here is CASSPLYEQFF. For the CDR3, the DNA is TGTGCCAGCAGTCCTCTTTATGAGCAGTTCTTC.